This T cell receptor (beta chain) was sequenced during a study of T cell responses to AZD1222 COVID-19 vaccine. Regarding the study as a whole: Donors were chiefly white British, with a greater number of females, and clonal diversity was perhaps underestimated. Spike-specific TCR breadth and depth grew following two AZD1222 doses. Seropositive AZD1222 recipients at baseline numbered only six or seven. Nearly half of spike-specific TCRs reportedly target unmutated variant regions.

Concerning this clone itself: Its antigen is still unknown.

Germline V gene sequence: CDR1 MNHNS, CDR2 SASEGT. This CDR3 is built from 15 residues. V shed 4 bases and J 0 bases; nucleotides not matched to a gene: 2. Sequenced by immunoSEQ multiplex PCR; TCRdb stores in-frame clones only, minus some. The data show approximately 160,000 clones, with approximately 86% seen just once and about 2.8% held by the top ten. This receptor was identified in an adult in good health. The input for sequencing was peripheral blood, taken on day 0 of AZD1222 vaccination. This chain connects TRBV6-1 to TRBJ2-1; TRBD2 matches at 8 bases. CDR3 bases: TGTGCCAGCAGTGTAGCGGGAAGCTCCTACAATGAGCAGTTCTTC. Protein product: CASSVAGSSYNEQFF.